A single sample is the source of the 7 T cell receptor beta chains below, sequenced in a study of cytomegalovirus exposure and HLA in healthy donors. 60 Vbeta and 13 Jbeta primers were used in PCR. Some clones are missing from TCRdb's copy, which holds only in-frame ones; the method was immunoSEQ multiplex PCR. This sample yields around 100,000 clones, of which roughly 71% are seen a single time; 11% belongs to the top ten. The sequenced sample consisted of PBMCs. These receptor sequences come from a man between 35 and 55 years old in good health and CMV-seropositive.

DNA for the CDR3: TGTGCCAGTAGTATAGGTGGCCAGACTGAAGCTTTCTTT. It is translated as CASSIGGQTEAFF. This chain joins TRBV19 and TRBJ1-1; D not certain. CDR1 is LNHDA and CDR2 is SQIVND in the germline V gene (reference sequence). V gave up 1 base and J gave up 5 bases, with 8 bases separating them. CDR3 size: 13 residues.

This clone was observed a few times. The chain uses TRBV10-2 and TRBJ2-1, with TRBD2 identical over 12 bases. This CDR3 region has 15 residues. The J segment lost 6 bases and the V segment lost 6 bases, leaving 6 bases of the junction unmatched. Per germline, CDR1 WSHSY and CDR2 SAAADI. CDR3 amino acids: CASRPTSGRLNEQFF. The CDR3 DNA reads TGCGCCAGCAGACCCACTAGCGGGAGGCTCAATGAGCAGTTCTTC.

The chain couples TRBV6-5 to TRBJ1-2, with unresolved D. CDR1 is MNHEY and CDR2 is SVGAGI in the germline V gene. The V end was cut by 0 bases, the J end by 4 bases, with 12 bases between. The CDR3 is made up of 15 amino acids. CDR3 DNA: TGTGCCAGCAGTTACTCGCCTACATCGGGCTATGGCTACACCTTC. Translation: CASSYSPTSGYGYTF.

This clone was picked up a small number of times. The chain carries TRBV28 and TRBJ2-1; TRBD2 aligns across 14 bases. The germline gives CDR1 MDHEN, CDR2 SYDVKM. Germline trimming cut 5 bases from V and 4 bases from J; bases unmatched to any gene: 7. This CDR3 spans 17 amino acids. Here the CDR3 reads CASSGTSGRRGYNEQFF. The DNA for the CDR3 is TGTGCCAGCAGTGGGACTAGCGGGAGAAGAGGTTACAATGAGCAGTTCTTC.

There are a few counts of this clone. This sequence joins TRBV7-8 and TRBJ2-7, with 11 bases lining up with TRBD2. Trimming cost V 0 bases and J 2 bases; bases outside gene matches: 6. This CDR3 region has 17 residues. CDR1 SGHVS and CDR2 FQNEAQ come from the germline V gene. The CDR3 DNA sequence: TGTGCCAGCAGCTTAGCCAGGCTAGCGGGAGGTCCCTACGAGCAGTACGTC. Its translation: CASSLARLAGGPYEQYV.

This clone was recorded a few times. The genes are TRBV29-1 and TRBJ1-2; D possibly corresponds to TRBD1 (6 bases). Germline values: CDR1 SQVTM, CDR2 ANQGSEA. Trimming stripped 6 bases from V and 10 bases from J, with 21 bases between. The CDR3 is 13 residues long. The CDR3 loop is CSVRGQTTDSYTF. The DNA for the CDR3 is TGCAGCGTCCGGGGACAAACCACCGACTCCTACACCTTC.

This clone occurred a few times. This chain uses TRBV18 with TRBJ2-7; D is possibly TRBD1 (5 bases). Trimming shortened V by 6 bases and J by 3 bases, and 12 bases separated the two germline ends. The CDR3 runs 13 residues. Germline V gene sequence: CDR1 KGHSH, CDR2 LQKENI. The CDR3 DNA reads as TGTGCCAGCTCTCCATCACAGGACTACGAGCAGTACGTC. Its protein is CASSPSQDYEQYV.